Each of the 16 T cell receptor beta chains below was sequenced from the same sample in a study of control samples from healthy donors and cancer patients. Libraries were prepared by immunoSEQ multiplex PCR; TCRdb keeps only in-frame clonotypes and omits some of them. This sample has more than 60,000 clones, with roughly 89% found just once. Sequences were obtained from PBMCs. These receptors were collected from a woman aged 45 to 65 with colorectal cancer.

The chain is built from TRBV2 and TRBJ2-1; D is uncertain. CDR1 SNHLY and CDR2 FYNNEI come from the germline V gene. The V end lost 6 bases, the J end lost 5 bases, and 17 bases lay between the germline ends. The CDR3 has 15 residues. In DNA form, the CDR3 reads TGTGCCAGCAGCAGCAGGCCCACGATCAACAATGAGCAGTTCTTC. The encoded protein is CASSSRPTINNEQFF.

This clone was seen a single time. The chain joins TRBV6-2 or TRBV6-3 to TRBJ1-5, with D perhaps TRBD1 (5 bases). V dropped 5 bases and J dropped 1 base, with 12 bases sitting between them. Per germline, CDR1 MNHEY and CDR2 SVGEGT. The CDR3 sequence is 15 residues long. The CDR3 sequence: CASSDWGISNQPQHF. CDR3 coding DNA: TGTGCCAGCAGTGACTGGGGCATCAGCAATCAGCCCCAGCATTTT.

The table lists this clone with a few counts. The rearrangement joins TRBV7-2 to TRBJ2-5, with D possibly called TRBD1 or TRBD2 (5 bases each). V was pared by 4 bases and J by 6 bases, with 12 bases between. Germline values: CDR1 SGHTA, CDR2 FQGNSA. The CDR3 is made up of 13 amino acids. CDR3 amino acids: CASSSRGGKTQYF. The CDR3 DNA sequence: TGTGCCAGCAGCTCCCGTGGGGGTAAGACCCAGTACTTC.

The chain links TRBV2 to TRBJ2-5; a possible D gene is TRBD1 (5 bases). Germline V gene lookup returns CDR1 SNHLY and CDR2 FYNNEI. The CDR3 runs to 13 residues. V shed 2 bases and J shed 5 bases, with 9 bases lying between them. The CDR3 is CASSEQGRETQYF. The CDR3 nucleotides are TGTGCCAGCAGTGAACAGGGCCGTGAGACCCAGTACTTC. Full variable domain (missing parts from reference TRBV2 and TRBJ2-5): EPEVTQTPSHQVTQMGQEVILRCVPISNHLYFYWYRQILGQKVEFLVSFYNNEISEKSEIFDDQFSVERPDGSNFTLKIRSTKLEDSAMYFCASSEQGRETQYFGPGTRLLVL.

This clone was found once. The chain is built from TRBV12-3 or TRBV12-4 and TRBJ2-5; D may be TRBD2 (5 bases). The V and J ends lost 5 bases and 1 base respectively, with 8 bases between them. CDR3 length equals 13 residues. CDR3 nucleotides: TGTGCCAGCAGTGGACTGATCCAAGAGACCCAGTACTTC. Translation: CASSGLIQETQYF.

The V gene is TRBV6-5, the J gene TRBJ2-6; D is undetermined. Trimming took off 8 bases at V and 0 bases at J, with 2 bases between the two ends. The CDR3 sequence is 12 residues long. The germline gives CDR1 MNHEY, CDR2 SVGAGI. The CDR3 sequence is CASGSGANVLTF. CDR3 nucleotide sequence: TGTGCCAGCGGCTCTGGGGCCAACGTCCTGACTTTC.

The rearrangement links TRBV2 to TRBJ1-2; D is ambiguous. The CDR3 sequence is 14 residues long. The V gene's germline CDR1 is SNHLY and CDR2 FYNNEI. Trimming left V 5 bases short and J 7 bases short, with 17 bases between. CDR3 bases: TGTGCCAGCAGTCAAGACTCATCAGTAGGTGGCTACACCTTC. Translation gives CASSQDSSVGGYTF.

The CDR3 loop reads CASSQGSTDQPQHF. In DNA, the CDR3 is TGTGCCAGCAGCCAAGGTTCGACTGATCAGCCCCAGCATTTT. V usage is TRBV14 and J usage is TRBJ1-5; D is uncertain. The germline CDR1 and CDR2 sequences are SGHDN and FVKESK. Trimming took 1 base from V and 5 from J, leaving 9 bases between them. This CDR3 comprises 14 residues. The variable domain in full, completed from reference TRBV14 and TRBJ1-5, reads EAGVTQFPSHSVIEKGQTVTLRCDPISGHDNLYWYRRVMGKEIKFLLHFVKESKQDESGMPNNRFLAERTGGTYSTLKVQPAELEDSGVYFCASSQGSTDQPQHFGDGTRLSIL.

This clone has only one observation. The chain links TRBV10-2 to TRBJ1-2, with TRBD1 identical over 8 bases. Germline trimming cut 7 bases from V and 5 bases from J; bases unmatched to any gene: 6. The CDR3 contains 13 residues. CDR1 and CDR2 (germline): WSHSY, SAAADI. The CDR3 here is CASTQDRAYGYTF. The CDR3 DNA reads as TGCGCCAGCACCCAGGACAGGGCGTATGGCTACACCTTC.

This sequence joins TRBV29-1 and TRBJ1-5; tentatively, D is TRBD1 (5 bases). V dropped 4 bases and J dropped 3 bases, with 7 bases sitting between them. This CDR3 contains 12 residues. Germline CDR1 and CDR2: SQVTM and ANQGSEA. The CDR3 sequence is CSVGDPNQPQHF. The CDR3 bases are TGCAGCGTTGGGGACCCCAATCAGCCCCAGCATTTT.

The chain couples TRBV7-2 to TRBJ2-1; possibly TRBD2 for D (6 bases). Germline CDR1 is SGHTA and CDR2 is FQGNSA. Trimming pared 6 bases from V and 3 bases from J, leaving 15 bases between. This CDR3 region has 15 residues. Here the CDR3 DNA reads TGTGCCAGCAGACCTCCGGGACTCAACTACAATGAGCAGTTCTTC. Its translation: CASRPPGLNYNEQFF. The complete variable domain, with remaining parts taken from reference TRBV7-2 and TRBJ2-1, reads GAGVSQSPSNKVTEKGKDVELRCDPISGHTALYWYRQSLGQGLEFLIYFQGNSAPDKSGLPSDRFSAERTGGSVSTLTIQRTQQEDSAVYLCASRPPGLNYNEQFFGPGTRLTVL.

In DNA form, the CDR3 reads TGTGCCAGCAGCACCCGGACAGGGGACGCTTTCTTT. Translating gives CASSTRTGDAFF. This chain links TRBV11-3 with TRBJ1-1, with 9 bases fitting TRBD1. Unmatched junction bases numbered 6, after V lost 5 bases and J lost 11 bases. The length of the CDR3 is 12 residues. Germline V gene data show CDR1 as SGHNT and CDR2 as YENEEA. The full variable domain, in which reference TRBV11-3 and TRBJ1-1 provide the parts outside the CDR3, is EAGVVQSPRYKIIEKKQPVAFWCNPISGHNTLYWYLQNLGQGPELLIRYENEEAVDDSQLPKDRFSAERLKGVDSTLKIQPAELGDSAVYLCASSTRTGDAFFGQGTRLTVV.

This chain's CDR3 is CASSRQADYGYTF. The CDR3 region has the DNA TGTGCCAGCAGCCGGCAGGCCGACTATGGCTACACCTTC. The genes are TRBV6-5 and TRBJ1-2; D is unclear. V gave up 6 bases and J gave up 3 bases, with 11 bases separating them. The CDR3 has 13 residues. CDR1 and CDR2 (germline): MNHEY, SVGAGI.

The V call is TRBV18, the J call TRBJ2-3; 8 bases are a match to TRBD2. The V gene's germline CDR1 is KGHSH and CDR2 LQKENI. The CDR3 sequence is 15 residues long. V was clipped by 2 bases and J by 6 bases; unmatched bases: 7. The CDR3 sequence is CASSPGTRFFDTQYF. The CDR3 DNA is TGTGCCAGCTCACCAGGGACTAGGTTCTTTGATACGCAGTATTTT.

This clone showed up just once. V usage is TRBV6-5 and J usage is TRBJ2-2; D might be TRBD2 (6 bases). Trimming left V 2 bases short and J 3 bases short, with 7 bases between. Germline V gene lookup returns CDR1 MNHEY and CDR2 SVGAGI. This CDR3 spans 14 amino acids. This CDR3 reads CASSYAGYTGELFF. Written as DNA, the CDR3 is TGTGCCAGCAGTTACGCGGGGTACACCGGGGAGCTGTTTTTT.

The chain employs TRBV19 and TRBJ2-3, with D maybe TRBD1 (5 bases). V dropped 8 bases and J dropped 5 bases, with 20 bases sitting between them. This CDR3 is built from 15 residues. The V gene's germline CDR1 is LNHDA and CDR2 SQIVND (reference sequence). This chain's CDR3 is CASVGFGAGKDTQYF. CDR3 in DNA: TGTGCCAGTGTGGGGTTTGGGGCAGGTAAAGATACGCAGTATTTT.